This TCR beta chain derives from a study of OX40 agonist ivuxolimab in advanced cancers. Across the whole study: People in dose escalation had one of these cancers: hepatocellular carcinoma, melanoma, renal cell or head and neck cancer. Study observations and caveats: Clonal expansion was among the lowest in partial responders at 0.1-3.0 mg/kg, especially CD8+.

TCRdb's copy holds only in-frame clones and misses some; the assay was immunoSEQ multiplex PCR. Found here are roughly 65,000 clones, around four fifths of them singletons; the top ten hold 3.5% to 4%. Worth noting for this clone: The antigen is not known.

The CDR3 extends over 13 amino acids. From germline, CDR1 is SGHTA and CDR2 FQGNSA. V was pared by 5 bases and J by 5 bases, with 9 bases between. The TCR originated in an adult with an advanced solid tumor such as melanoma, head and neck, liver or kidney cancer. This chain joins TRBV7-2 and TRBJ2-2; tentatively, D is TRBD1 or TRBD2 (5 bases each). Sequencing was performed on CD4+ or CD8+ T cells sorted from blood, taken in a trial of the OX40 agonist ivuxolimab. CDR3: CASSRGLTGELFF. CDR3 nucleotides: TGTGCCAGCAGCCGGGGCTTGACCGGGGAGCTGTTTTTT. The full variable domain, with the rest looked up from reference TRBV7-2 and TRBJ2-2, is GAGVSQSPSNKVTEKGKDVELRCDPISGHTALYWYRQSLGQGLEFLIYFQGNSAPDKSGLPSDRFSAERTGGSVSTLTIQRTQQEDSAVYLCASSRGLTGELFFGEGSRLTVL.